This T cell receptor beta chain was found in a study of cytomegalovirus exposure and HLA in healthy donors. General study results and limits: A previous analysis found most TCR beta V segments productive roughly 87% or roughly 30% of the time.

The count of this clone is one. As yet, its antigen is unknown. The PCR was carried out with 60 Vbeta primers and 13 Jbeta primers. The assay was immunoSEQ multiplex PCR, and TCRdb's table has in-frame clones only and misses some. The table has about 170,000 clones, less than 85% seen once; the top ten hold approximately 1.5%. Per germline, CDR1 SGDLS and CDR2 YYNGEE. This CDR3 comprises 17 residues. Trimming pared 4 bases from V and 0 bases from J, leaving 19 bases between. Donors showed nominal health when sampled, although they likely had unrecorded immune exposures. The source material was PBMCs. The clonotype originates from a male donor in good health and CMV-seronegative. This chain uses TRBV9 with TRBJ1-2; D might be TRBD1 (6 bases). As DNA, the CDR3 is TGTGCCAGCAGCCGAAACGCCGGGGGGGCGGCTAACTATGGCTACACCTTC. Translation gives CASSRNAGGAANYGYTF.